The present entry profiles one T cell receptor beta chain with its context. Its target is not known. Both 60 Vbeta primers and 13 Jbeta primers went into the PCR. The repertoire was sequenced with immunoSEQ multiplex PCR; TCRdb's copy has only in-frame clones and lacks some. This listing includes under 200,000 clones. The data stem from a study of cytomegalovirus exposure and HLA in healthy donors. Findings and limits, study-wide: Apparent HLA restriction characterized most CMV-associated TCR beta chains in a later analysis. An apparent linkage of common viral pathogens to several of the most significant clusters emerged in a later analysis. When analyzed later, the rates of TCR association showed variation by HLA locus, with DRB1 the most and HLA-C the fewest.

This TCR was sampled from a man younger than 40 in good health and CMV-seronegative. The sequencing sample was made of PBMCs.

CDR3: CSTWGRRGYTF. The CDR3 nucleotides read TGCAGCACATGGGGGCGTCGCGGCTACACCTTC. The chain recombines TRBV29-1 with TRBJ1-2, with TRBD1 as a possible D gene (6 bases). Germline CDR1 and CDR2: SQVTM and ANQGSEA. V was clipped by 8 bases and J by 8 bases, with 15 bases between them. The CDR3 loop spans 11 amino acids.